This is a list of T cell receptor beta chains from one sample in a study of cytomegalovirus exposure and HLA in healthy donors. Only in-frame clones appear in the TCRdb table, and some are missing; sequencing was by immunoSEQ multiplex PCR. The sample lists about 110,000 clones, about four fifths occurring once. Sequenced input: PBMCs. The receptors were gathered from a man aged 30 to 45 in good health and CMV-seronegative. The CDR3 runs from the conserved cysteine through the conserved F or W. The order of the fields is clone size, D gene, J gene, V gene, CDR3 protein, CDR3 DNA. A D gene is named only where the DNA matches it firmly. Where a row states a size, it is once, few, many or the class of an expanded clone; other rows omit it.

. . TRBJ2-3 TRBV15 CATSTGRLTDTQYF TGTGCCACCAGCACCGGTAGACTCACAGATACGCAGTATTTT
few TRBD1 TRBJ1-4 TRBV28 CATITGGIEKLFF TGTGCCACCATCACAGGGGGCATTGAAAAACTGTTTTTT
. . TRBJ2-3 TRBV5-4 CASRYWGPGAGLDTQYF TGTGCCAGCAGGTATTGGGGGCCCGGGGCTGGATTAGATACGCAGTATTTT
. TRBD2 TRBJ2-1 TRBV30 CASGLAGNEQFF TGTGCCTCCGGACTAGCGGGGAATGAGCAGTTCTTC
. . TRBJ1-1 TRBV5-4 CASSLRQMNTEAFF TGTGCCAGCAGCTTAAGACAGATGAACACTGAAGCTTTCTTT
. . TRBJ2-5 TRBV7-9 CASRQQGNQETQYF TGTGCCAGCAGGCAACAGGGAAACCAAGAGACCCAGTACTTC
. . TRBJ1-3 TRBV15 CATSRDPGVTGNTIYF TGTGCCACCAGCAGAGATCCGGGGGTCACTGGAAACACCATATATTTT
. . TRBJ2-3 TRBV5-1 CASSRYLAARPDTQYF TGCGCCAGCAGCCGGTATTTAGCAGCTCGCCCAGATACGCAGTATTTT
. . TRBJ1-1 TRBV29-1 CSVEAGPGGDAFF TGCAGCGTTGAAGCAGGTCCGGGGGGCGACGCTTTCTTT
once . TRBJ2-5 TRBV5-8 CASSRTLGTVGETQYF TGTGCCAGCAGCAGGACCCTAGGGACTGTGGGGGAGACCCAGTACTTC
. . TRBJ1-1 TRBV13 CASSLARRLGRRYTEAFF TGTGCCAGCAGCTTAGCTCGGAGATTGGGGAGGCGGTACACTGAAGCTTTCTTT
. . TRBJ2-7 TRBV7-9 CASSSGVGSYEQYF TGTGCCAGCAGCTCAGGGGTAGGATCCTACGAGCAGTACTTC
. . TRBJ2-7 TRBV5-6 CASSIWSGEHQPYEQYF TGTGCCAGCAGCATATGGAGTGGGGAGCACCAGCCCTACGAGCAGTACTTC
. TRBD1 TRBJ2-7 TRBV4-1 CASSQDEQGAYEQYF TGCGCCAGCAGCCAAGATGAACAGGGGGCTTACGAGCAGTACTTC
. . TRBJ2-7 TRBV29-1 CSVRGGSSYEQYF TGCAGCGTTCGAGGAGGGAGCTCCTACGAGCAGTACTTC
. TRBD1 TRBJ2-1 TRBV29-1 CSVLGTETYNEQFF TGCAGCGTGTTGGGGACAGAGACCTACAATGAGCAGTTCTTC
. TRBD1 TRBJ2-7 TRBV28 CASTLGQHYEQYF TGTGCCAGCACCTTGGGACAGCACTACGAGCAGTACTTC
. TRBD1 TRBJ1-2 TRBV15 CATSRGIETGNYGYTF TGTGCCACCAGCAGAGGCATAGAGACAGGGAACTATGGCTACACCTTC
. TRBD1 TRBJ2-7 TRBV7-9 CASSSPGQRDEQYF TGTGCCAGCAGCTCGCCGGGACAGAGAGACGAGCAGTACTTC
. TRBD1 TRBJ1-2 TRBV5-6 CATSARDRGAYGYTF TGTGCCACCAGCGCCCGGGACAGGGGCGCATATGGCTACACCTTC
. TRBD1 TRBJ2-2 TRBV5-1 CASSPTGQGVTGELFF TGCGCCAGCAGCCCCACGGGACAGGGGGTCACCGGGGAGCTGTTTTTT
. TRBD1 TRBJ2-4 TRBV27 CASSGTGKNIQYF TGTGCCAGCAGCGGGACAGGGAAAAACATTCAGTACTTC
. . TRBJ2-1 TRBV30 CAWRWLLNEQFF TGTGCCTGGAGGTGGCTTCTCAATGAGCAGTTCTTC
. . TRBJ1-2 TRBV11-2 CASSLGSLGTLYGYTF TGTGCCAGCAGCTTAGGGTCTCTCGGGACACTATATGGCTACACCTTC
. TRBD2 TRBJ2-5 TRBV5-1 CASSSSSGGYQETQYF TGCGCCAGCAGCTCCTCTAGCGGGGGGTACCAAGAGACCCAGTACTTC
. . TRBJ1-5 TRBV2 CASSVTTNSNQPQHF TGTGCCAGCAGTGTTACGACAAATAGCAATCAGCCCCAGCATTTT
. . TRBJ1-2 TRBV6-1 CASSGWEGNYGYTF TGTGCCAGCAGTGGGTGGGAGGGTAACTATGGCTACACCTTC
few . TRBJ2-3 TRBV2 CASSGGQPSTDTQYF TGTGCCAGCAGCGGGGGACAGCCGAGCACAGATACGCAGTATTTT
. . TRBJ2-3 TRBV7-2 CASTSGVRTGTDTQYF TGTGCCAGCACCTCGGGGGTCCGAACAGGCACAGATACGCAGTATTTT
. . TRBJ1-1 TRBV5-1 CASSFNQEPEAFF TGCGCCAGCAGCTTTAATCAGGAACCTGAAGCTTTCTTT
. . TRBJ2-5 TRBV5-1 CASSFGRVQETQYF TGCGCCAGCAGCTTCGGTAGAGTCCAAGAGACCCAGTACTTC
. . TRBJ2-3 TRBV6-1 CASSEEQRGTDTQYF TGTGCCAGCAGTGAAGAACAGCGGGGCACAGATACGCAGTATTTT
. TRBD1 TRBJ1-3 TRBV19 CASSIDPGQRNTIYF TGTGCCAGTAGTATAGACCCGGGACAGCGAAACACCATATATTTT
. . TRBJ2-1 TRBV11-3 CASSPPGGLYNEQFF TGTGCCAGCAGCCCCCCTGGGGGCCTCTACAATGAGCAGTTCTTC
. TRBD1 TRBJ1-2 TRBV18 CASSPGTGNEGYTF TGTGCCAGCTCACCAGGGACAGGGAACGAGGGCTACACCTTC
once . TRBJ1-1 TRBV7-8 CASSVAVAGVQTPRGAEAFF TGTGCCAGCAGCGTAGCGGTGGCGGGGGTACAGACACCCAGAGGAGCTGAAGCTTTCTTT
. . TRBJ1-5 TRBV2 CASSRTELNQPQHF TGTGCCAGCAGCCGGACAGAATTAAATCAGCCCCAGCATTTT
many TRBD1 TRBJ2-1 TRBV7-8 CASSLGTGSNEQFF TGTGCCAGCAGCTTAGGGACAGGGAGCAATGAGCAGTTCTTC
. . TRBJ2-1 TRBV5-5 CASSSSTGTGTEQFF TGTGCCAGCAGCTCATCTACAGGGACCGGGACTGAGCAGTTCTTC
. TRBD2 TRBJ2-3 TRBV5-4 CASSLTSGAVDTQYF TGTGCCAGCAGCTTGACTAGCGGGGCCGTCGATACGCAGTATTTT
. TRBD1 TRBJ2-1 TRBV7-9 CASSQSRGREFF TGTGCCAGCAGTCAAAGCAGGGGGAGAGAGTTCTTC
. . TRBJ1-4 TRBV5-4 CASSLGSLATNEKLFF TGTGCCAGCAGTTTGGGAAGCCTCGCAACTAATGAAAAACTGTTTTTT
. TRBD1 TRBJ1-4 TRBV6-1 CASSRQGGGEKLFF TGTGCCAGCAGTCGACAGGGCGGAGGAGAAAAACTGTTTTTT
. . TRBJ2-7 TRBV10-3 CAIRASDRGYEQYF TGTGCCATCAGGGCGTCGGACCGGGGCTACGAGCAGTACTTC
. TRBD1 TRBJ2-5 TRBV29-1 CSAYAWTGETQYF TGCAGCGCATACGCTTGGACAGGGGAGACCCAGTACTTC
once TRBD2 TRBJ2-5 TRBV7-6 CASSPSSGRETQYF TGTGCCAGCAGCCCTTCTAGCGGGAGGGAGACCCAGTACTTC
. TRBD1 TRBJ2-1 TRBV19 CASSPLTGAANNEQFF TGTGCCAGTAGTCCCCTGACAGGGGCCGCGAACAATGAGCAGTTCTTC
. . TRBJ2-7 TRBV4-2 CASSQGRAGPHTYEQYF TGTGCCAGCAGCCAAGGGAGGGCGGGACCACATACCTACGAGCAGTACTTC
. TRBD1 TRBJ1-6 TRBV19 CASRLGQADSPLHF TGTGCCAGTAGGTTGGGACAGGCAGATTCACCCCTCCACTTT
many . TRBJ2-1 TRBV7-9 CASSYVEEQFF TGTGCCAGCAGCTACGTAGAGGAGCAGTTCTTC
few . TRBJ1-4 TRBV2 CASSEDSEKLFF TGTGCCAGCAGTGAGGACAGTGAAAAACTGTTTTTT
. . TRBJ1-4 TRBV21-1 CASSNRPRGRVATNEKLFF TGTGCCAGCAGCAACAGACCCAGGGGACGGGTTGCAACTAATGAAAAACTGTTTTTT
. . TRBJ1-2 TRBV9 CASSVGGVYTF TGTGCCAGCAGCGTAGGGGGGGTCTACACCTTC
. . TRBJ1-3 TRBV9 CASSLLGSSGNTIYF TGTGCCAGCAGCTTACTAGGGAGTTCGGGAAACACCATATATTTT
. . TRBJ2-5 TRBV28 CASTLQGKGGETQYF TGTGCCAGCACGCTTCAGGGGAAGGGTGGGGAGACCCAGTACTTC
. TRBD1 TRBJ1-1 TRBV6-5 CASSYYRGNAEAFF TGTGCCAGCAGTTATTACAGGGGCAACGCTGAAGCTTTCTTT
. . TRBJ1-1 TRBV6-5 CASSYSAPQQGTEAFF TGTGCCAGCAGTTACTCGGCTCCCCAACAGGGAACTGAAGCTTTCTTT
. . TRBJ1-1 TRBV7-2 CASSLDLQGQTEAFF TGTGCCAGCAGCTTAGACCTCCAGGGTCAGACTGAAGCTTTCTTT
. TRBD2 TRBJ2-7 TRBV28 CASSSVSQRGQTYEQYF TGTGCCAGCAGTTCGGTCTCACAGCGGGGCCAAACCTACGAGCAGTACTTC
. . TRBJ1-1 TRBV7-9 CASSLAGGTNTEAFF TGTGCCAGCAGCTTAGCGGGAGGAACGAACACTGAAGCTTTCTTT